This TCR beta chain appears in the sequencing data of a study of OX40 agonist ivuxolimab in advanced cancers. Background on the study: Every 2 weeks, patients got intravenous ivuxolimab at one of six dose levels (0.01-10 mg/kg). The dose-escalation group included hepatocellular carcinoma, melanoma, renal cell carcinoma and head and neck cancer.

Excluded were patients having autoimmune disease history or systemic immunosuppression. Per the germline V gene, CDR1 is MDHEN and CDR2 is SYDVKM. The CDR3 runs to 14 residues. Trimming removed 2 bases at V and 3 bases at J, with 11 bases between. Sequencing was performed with immunoSEQ multiplex PCR; in TCRdb, only in-frame clones are kept and a portion is missing. The repertoire holds about 45,000 clones, with 85% to 95% as singletons. The chain employs TRBV28 and TRBJ2-7; D call uncertain. This material consisted of CD4+ or CD8+ T cells sorted from blood, taken in a trial of the OX40 agonist ivuxolimab. This TCR was recovered from an adult with an advanced solid tumor such as melanoma, head and neck, liver or kidney cancer. This CDR3 is CASSLISEVYEQYF. For the CDR3, the DNA is TGTGCCAGCAGTTTAATAAGCGAGGTCTACGAGCAGTACTTC. Variable domain in full (rest from reference TRBV28 and TRBJ2-7): DVKVTQSSRYLVKRTGEKVFLECVQDMDHENMFWYRQDPGLGLRLIYFSYDVKMKEKGDIPEGYSVSREKKERFSLILESASTNQTSMYLCASSLISEVYEQYFGPGTRLTVT.